This record looks at one T cell receptor (beta chain) sequence and its context. Its antigen is as yet unknown. A unique molecular identifier was carried by every single TCR cDNA molecule. MiXCR, run by TCRdb on the 5' RACE reads, gives a single entry per CDR3 protein. The repertoire includes about 120,000 distinct CDR3 sequences, more than 10% of them detected once, and about 15% sits in the top ten. Time point meaning: blood at routine non-recurrence follow-up after resection. From tumor, nontumor lung or frozen PBMC, whole RNA was taken unsorted for sequencing. This specimen comes from a study of spatial heterogeneity in lung cancer. Study details: The donor group consisted of 72 patients who had untreated, early-stage non-small cell lung cancer. Each unique TCR and UMI combination was seen more than ten times on average in raw reads.

The CDR3 is 14 residues long. From germline, CDR1 is DFQATT and CDR2 SNEGSKA (reference sequence). The germline V and J ends were trimmed by 1 base and 3 bases, with 11 bases remaining between them. The study's findings and limits: Ubiquitous expanded tumor TCRs were observed in blood more at resection than follow-up.

This clonotype was sampled from a male donor with early-stage non-small cell lung cancer. The chain links TRBV20-1 to TRBJ2-3; no reliable D call. This material consisted of PBMCs, taken at follow-up. CDR3 sequence (DNA): TGCAGTGCTAGAGGTGGGGTAGAAACAGATACGCAGTATTTT. It specifies CSARGGVETDTQYF.